The T cell receptor (beta chain) under discussion was sequenced for a study of metastatic and nonmetastatic thyroid tumors. The overall study: Both malignant and benign thyroid patients supplied peripheral blood and tumor or nodule tissue samples, across which the repertoires of these patients were then compared. General study results and limits: The study reportedly found significantly higher TCR beta diversity in malignant thyroid tumors than benign nodules, in blood and tumor.

A few counts support this clone. Its antigen is unknown. The same CDR3 can be traced to other DNA sequences in this sample. Per the original data handling: The study built a papillary thyroid cancer distant-metastasis classifier from CDR3 differences across clinicopathological groups. Using MiXCR, TCRdb re-called clones from the PCR reads. The V and J calls follow TCRdb's processing rather than the paper's. Seen here are 25,000 to 35,000 clones, over 15% observed once, and the top ten hold about 4.8%. The V and J ends lost 9 bases and 3 bases, in that order; junction bases with no gene match: 12. The CDR3 is 15 residues long. CDR1 and CDR2 (germline): MNHNS, SASEGT. Thyroid surgery was preceded by no treatment in any patient.

V gene TRBV6-1 combines with J gene TRBJ2-7, with 9 bases identical to TRBD1. This sequence was found in a female donor with papillary thyroid cancer or a benign thyroid nodule (not recorded which). Some clones in this sample may be carry-over from other donors' samples. Specimen: blood. DNA for the CDR3: TGTGCCAGTAGCCCTACCGGGACAGGGTACTACGAGCAGTACTTC. Its translation: CASSPTGTGYYEQYF.